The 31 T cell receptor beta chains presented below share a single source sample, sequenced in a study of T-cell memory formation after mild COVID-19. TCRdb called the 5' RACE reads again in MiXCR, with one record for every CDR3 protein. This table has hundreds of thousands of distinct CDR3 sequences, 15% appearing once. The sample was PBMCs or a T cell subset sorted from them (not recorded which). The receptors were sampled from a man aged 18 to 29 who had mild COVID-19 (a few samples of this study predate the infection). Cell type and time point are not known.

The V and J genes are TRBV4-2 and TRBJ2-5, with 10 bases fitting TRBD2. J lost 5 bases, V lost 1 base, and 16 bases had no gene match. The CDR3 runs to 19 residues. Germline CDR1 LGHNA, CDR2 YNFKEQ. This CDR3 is CASSQGSRSGGLGWETQYF. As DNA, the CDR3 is TGTGCCAGCAGCCAAGGGAGCCGTAGCGGGGGGTTGGGTTGGGAGACCCAGTACTTC.

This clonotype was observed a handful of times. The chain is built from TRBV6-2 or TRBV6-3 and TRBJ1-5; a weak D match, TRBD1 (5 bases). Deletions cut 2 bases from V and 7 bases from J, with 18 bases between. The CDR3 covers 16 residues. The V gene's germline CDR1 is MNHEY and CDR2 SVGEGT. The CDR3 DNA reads TGTGCCAGCAGTTACCCCGGGACGAGGGTCCTCCAGCCCCAGCATTTT. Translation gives CASSYPGTRVLQPQHF.

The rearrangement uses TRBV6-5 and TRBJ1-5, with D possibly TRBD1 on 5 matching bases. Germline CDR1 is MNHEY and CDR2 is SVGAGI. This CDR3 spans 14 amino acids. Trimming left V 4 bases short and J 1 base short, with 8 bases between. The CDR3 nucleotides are TGTGCCAGCAGTTGGGACGGAAGCAATCAGCCCCAGCATTTT. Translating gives CASSWDGSNQPQHF.

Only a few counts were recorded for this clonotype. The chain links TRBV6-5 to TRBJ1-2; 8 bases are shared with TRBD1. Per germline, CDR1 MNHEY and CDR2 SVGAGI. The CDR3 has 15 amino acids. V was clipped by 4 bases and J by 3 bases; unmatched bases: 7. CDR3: CASSSRAGGHYGYTF. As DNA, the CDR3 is TGTGCCAGCAGTTCTCGAGCAGGGGGCCACTATGGCTACACCTTC.

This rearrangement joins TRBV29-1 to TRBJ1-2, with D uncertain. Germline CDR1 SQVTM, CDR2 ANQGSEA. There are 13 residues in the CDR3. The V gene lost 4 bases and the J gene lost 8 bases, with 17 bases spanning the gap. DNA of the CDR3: TGCAGCGTTGCTCCCGCACTTTCGGAAGGCTACACCTTC. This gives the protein CSVAPALSEGYTF.

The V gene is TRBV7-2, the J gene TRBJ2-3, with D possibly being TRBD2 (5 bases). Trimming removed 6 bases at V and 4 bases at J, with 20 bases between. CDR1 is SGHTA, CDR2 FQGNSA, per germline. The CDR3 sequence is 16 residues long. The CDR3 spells CASSRHAGRGSDTQYF. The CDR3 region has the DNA TGTGCCAGCAGTCGTCACGCAGGAAGAGGGTCAGATACGCAGTATTTT.

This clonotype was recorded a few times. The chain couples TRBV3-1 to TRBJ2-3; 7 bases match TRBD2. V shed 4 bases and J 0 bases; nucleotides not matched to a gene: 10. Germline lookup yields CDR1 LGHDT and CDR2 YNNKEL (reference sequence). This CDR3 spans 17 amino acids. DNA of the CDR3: TGTGCCAGCAGCCCGGGGACTACATCCCTAAGCACAGATACGCAGTATTTT. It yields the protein CASSPGTTSLSTDTQYF.

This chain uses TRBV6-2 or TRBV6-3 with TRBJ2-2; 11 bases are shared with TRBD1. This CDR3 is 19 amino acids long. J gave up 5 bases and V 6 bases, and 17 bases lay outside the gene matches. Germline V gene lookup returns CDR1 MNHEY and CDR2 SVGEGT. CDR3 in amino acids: CASRGARTGGIYRTGELFF. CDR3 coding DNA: TGTGCCAGCAGGGGGGCTCGGACAGGGGGCATCTATAGAACCGGGGAGCTGTTTTTT.

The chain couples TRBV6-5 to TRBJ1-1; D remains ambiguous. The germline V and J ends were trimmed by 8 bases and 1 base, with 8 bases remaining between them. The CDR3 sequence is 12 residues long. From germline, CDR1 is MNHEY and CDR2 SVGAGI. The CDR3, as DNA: TGTGCCAGCGGTATGGGGAACACTGAAGCTTTCTTT. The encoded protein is CASGMGNTEAFF.

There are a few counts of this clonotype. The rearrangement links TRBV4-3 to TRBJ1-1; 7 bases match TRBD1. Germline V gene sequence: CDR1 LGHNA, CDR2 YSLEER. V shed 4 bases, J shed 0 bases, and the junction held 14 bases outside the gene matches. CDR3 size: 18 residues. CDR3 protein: CASSRNIQGGGLNTEAFF. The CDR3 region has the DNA TGCGCCAGCAGCCGGAACATTCAGGGGGGCGGACTGAACACTGAAGCTTTCTTT.

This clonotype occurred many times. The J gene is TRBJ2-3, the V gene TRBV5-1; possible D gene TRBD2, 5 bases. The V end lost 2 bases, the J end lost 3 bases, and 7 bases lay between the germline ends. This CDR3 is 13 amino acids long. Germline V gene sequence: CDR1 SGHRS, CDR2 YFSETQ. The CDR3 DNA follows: TGCGCCAGCAGCTTAGAGGGTACAGATACGCAGTATTTT. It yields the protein CASSLEGTDTQYF.

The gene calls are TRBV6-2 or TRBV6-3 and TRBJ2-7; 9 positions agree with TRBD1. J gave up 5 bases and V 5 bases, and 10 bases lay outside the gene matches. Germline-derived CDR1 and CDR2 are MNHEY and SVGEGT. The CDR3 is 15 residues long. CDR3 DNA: TGTGCCAGCAGTCCCGGAACGACAGGGGGGCACGAGCAGTACTTC. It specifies CASSPGTTGGHEQYF.

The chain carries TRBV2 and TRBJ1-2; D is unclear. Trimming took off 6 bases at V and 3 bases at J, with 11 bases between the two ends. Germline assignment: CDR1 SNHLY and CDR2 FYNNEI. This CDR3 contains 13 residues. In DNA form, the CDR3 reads TGTGCCAGCAGCCCGTACGGGGACTATGGCTACACCTTC. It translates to CASSPYGDYGYTF.

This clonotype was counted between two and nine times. This chain's CDR3 is CASSEGTGTYEQYF. The CDR3 bases are TGTGCCAGCAGCGAAGGGACAGGGACCTACGAGCAGTACTTC. The chain couples TRBV4-2 to TRBJ2-7; 9 bases are a match to TRBD1. V lost 5 bases, J lost 2 bases, and 4 bases stayed unmatched. CDR1 and CDR2 (germline): LGHNA, YNFKEQ. The CDR3 totals 14 residues.

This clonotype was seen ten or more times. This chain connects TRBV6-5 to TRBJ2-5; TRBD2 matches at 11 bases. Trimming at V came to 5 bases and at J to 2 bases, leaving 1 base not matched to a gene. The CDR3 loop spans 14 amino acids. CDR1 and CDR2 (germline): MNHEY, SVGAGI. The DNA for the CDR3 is TGTGCCAGCAGTGTAGCGGGGGGGCAAGAGACCCAGTACTTC. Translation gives CASSVAGGQETQYF.

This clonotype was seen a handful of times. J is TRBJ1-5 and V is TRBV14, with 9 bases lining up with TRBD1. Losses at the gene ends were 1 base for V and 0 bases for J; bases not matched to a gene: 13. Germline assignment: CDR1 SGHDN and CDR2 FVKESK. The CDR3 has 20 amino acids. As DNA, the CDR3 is TGTGCCAGCAGCCAAGTGAGGGACAGGGCGTGTGATTATAGCAATCAGCCCCAGCATTTT. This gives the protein CASSQVRDRACDYSNQPQHF.

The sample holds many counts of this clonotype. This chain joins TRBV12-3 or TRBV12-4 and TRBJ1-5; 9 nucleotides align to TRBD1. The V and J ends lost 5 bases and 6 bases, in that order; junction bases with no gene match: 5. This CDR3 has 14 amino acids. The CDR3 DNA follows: TGTGCCAGCAGTCCGGGGACAGGGACTCAGCCCCAGCATTTT. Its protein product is CASSPGTGTQPQHF.

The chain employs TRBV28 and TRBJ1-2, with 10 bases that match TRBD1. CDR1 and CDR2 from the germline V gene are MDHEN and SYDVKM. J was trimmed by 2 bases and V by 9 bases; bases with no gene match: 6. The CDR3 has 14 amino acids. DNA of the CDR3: TGTGCCAGTGGACAGGGGGTTAGAAACTATGGCTACACCTTC. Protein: CASGQGVRNYGYTF.

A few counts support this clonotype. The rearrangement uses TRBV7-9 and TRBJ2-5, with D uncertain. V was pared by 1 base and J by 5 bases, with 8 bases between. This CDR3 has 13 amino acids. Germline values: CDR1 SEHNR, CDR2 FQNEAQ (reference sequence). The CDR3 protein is CASSLVGAETQYF. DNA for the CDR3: TGTGCCAGCAGCTTAGTAGGAGCTGAGACCCAGTACTTC.

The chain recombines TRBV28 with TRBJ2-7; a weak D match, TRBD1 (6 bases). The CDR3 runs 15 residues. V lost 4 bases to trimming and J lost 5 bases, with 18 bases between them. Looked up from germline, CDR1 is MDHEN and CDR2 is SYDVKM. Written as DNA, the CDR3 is TGTGCCAGCAGTTACATAAGGGGGTATAGGGACGAGCAGTACTTC. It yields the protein CASSYIRGYRDEQYF.

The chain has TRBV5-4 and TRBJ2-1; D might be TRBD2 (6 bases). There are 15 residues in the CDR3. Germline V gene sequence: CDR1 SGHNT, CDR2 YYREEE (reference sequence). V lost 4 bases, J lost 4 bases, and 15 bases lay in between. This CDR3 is CASSQDYGRYNEQFF. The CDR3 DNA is TGTGCCAGCAGCCAGGACTATGGACGGTACAATGAGCAGTTCTTC.

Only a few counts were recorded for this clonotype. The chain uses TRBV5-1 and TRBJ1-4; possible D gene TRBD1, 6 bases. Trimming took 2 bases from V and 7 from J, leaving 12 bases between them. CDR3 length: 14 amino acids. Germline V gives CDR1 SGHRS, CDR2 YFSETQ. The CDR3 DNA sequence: TGCGCCAGCAGCTTACAGGGAGGGGGTGAAAAACTGTTTTTT. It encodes CASSLQGGGEKLFF.

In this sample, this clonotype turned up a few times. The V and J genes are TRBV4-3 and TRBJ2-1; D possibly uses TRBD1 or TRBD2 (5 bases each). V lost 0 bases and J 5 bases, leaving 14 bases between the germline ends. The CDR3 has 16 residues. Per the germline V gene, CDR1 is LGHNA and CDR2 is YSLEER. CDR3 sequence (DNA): TGCGCCAGCAGCCAAGATATTCTGGGGGTCCACAATGAGCAGTTCTTC. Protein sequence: CASSQDILGVHNEQFF.

CDR3 region: CASSPYGGGTEAFF. The CDR3 DNA follows: TGTGCCAGCAGCCCCTACGGCGGGGGGACTGAAGCTTTCTTT. This chain uses TRBV9 with TRBJ1-1; possibly TRBD1 for D (5 bases). Germline lookup yields CDR1 SGDLS and CDR2 YYNGEE. V was trimmed by 4 bases and J by 5 bases, leaving 15 bases between them. The CDR3 contains 14 residues.

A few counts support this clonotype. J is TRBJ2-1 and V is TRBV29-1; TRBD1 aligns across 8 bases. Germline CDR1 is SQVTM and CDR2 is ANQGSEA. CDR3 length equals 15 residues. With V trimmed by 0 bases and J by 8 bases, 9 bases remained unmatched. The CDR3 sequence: CSVEDPDRAAYEQFF. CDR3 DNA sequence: TGCAGCGTTGAAGATCCGGACAGGGCTGCGTATGAGCAGTTCTTC.

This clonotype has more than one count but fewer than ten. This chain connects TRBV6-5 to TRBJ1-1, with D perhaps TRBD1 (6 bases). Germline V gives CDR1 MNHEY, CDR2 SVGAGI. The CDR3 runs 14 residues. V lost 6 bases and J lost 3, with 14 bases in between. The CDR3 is CASSRGQQYTEAFF. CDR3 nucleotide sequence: TGTGCCAGCAGCCGAGGACAGCAGTACACTGAAGCTTTCTTT.

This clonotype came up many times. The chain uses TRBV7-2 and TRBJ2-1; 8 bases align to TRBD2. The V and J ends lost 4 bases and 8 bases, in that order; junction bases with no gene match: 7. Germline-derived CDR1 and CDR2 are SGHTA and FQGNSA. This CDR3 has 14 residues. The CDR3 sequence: CASSSGGAEYEQFF. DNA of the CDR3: TGTGCCAGCAGCTCCGGGGGGGCCGAGTATGAGCAGTTCTTC.

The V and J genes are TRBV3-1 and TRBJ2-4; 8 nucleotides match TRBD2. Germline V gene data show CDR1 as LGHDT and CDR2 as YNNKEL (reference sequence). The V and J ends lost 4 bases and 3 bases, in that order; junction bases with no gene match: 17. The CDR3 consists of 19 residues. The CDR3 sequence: CASSPGGSGGLSSKNIQYF. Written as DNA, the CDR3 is TGTGCCAGCAGCCCGGGAGGGAGCGGGGGCCTGTCAAGCAAAAACATTCAGTACTTC.

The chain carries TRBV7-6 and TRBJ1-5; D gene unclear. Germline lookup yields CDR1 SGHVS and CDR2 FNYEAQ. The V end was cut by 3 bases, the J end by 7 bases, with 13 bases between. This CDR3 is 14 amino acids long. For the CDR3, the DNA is TGTGCCAGCAGCTTCGAGATGGGAGCCCAGCCCCAGCATTTT. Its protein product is CASSFEMGAQPQHF.

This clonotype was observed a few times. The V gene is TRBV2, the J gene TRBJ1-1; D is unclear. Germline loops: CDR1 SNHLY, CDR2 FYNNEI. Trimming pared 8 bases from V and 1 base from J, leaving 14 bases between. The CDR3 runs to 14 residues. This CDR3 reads CASCVWATNTEAFF. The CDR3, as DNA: TGTGCCAGCTGCGTTTGGGCGACGAACACTGAAGCTTTCTTT.

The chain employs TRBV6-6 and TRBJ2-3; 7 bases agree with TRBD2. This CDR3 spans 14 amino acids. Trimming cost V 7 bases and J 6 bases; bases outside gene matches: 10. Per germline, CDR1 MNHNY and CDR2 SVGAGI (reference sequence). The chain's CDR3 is CASTPLILADTQYF. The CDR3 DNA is TGTGCCAGCACCCCACTCATACTAGCGGATACGCAGTATTTT.